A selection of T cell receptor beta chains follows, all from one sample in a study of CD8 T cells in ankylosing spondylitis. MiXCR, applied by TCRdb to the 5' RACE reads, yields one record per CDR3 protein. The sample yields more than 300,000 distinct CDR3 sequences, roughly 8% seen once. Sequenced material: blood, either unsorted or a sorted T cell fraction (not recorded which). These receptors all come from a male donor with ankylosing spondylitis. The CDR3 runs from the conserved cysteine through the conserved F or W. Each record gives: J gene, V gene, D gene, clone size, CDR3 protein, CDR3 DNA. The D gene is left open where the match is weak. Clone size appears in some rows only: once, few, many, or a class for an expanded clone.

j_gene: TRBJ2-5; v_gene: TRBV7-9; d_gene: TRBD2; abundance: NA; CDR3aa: CASSPRVAGYQETQYF; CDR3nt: TGTGCCAGCAGCCCCAGGGTAGCGGGGTACCAAGAGACCCAGTACTTC
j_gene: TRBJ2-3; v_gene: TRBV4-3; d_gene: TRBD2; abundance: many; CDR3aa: CASSQDASGIADTQYF; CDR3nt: TGCGCCAGCAGCCAAGATGCGAGCGGGATCGCAGATACGCAGTATTTT
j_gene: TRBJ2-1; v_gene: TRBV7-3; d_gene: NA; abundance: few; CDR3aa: CASSLTRGSSYNEQFF; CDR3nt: TGTGCCAGCAGCTTAACGAGGGGGAGCTCCTACAATGAGCAGTTCTTC
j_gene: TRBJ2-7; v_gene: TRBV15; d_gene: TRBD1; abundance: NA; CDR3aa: CATSAYKGQTYEQYF; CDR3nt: TGTGCCACCAGCGCTTATAAGGGACAGACCTACGAGCAGTACTTC
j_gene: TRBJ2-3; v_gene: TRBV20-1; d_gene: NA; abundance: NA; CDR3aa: CSADNRGGADTQYF; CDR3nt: TGCAGTGCTGACAACAGGGGGGGCGCAGATACGCAGTATTTT
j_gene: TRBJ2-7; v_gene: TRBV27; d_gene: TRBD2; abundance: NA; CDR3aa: CASMTGLAGGYEQYF; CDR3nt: TGTGCCAGCATGACGGGACTAGCGGGAGGATACGAGCAGTACTTC
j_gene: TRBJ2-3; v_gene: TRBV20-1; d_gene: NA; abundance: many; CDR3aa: CSASGDLYTDTQYF; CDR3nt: TGCAGTGCTAGTGGAGATCTCTACACAGATACGCAGTATTTT
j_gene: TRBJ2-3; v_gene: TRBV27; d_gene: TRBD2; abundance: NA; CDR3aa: CASSYIVTSGRSDTQYF; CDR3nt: TGTGCCAGCAGTTATATAGTGACTAGCGGGAGGTCAGATACGCAGTATTTT
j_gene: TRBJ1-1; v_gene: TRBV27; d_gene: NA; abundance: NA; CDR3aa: CASSLEGQSMNTEAFF; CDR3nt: TGTGCCAGCAGTTTAGAAGGACAGAGCATGAACACTGAAGCTTTCTTT
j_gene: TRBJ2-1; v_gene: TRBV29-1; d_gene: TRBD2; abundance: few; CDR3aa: CSVASGISYNEQFF; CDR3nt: TGCAGCGTTGCTAGCGGGATTTCCTACAATGAGCAGTTCTTC
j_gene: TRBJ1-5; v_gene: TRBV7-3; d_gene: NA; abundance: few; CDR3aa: CASTPSGGAGQPQHF; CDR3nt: TGTGCCAGCACCCCTTCGGGGGGCGCGGGGCAGCCCCAGCATTTT
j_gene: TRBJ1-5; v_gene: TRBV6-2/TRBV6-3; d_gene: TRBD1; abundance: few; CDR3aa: CASRSGTGLNQPQHF; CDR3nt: TGTGCCAGCAGGTCTGGGACAGGACTCAATCAGCCCCAGCATTTT
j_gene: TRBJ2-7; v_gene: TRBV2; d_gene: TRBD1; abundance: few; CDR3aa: CASSDWTGKAYEQYF; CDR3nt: TGTGCCAGCAGTGATTGGACAGGAAAAGCCTACGAGCAGTACTTC
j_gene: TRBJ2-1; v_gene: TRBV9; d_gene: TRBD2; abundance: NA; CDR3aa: CASSVGGGTYNEQFF; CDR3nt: TGTGCCAGCAGCGTAGGGGGGGGGACTTACAATGAGCAGTTCTTC
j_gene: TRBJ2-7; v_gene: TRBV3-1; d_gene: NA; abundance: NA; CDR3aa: CASSQSAGSNYEQYF; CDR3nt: TGTGCCAGCAGCCAATCCGCAGGGTCAAATTACGAGCAGTACTTC
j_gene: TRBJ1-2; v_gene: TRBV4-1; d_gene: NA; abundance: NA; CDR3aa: CASSQAAGSHYGYTF; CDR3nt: TGCGCCAGCAGCCAAGCCGCAGGGAGCCACTATGGCTACACCTTC
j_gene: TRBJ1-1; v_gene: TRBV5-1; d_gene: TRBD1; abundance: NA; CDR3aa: CASRLLQTGGSTEAFF; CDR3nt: TGCGCCAGCAGGTTGCTGCAAACAGGGGGGAGCACTGAAGCTTTCTTT
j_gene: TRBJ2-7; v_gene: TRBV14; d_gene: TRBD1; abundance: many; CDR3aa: CASSQGLAGGSVQYF; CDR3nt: TGTGCCAGCAGCCAAGGCTTGGCAGGGGGCTCCGTGCAGTACTTC
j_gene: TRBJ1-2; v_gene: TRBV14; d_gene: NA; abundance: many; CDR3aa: CASSQAEGPYGYTF; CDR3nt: TGTGCCAGCAGCCAAGCTGAGGGTCCCTATGGCTACACCTTC
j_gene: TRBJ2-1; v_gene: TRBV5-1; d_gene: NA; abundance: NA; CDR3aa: CASSLVRDTYNEQFF; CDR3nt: TGCGCCAGCAGCTTGGTTCGAGACACCTACAATGAGCAGTTCTTC
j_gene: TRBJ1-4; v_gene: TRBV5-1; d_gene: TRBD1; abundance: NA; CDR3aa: CASSPQPGQGDGKLFF; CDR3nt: TGCGCCAGCAGCCCCCAACCGGGACAGGGGGACGGAAAACTGTTTTTT
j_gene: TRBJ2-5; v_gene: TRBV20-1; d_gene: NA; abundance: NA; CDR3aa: CSAHFLGLETQYF; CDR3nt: TGCAGTGCCCATTTCCTGGGGTTGGAGACCCAGTACTTC
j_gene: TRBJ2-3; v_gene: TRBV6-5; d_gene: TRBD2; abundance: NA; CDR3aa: CASSMGTSGMYF; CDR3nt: TGTGCCAGCAGTATGGGGACTAGCGGGATGTATTTT
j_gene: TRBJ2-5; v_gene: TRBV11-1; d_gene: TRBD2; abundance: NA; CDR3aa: CASSSMGLAGALEETQYF; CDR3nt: TGTGCCAGCAGCTCCATGGGACTAGCGGGAGCGCTCGAAGAGACCCAGTACTTC
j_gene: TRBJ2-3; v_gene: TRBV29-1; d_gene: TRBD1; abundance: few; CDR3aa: CSVSDRPSTDTQYF; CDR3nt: TGCAGCGTTTCGGACAGGCCCAGCACAGATACGCAGTATTTT
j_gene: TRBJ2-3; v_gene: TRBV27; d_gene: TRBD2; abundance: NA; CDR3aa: CASNNGLAGDTDTQYF; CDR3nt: TGTGCCAGCAATAACGGACTAGCGGGAGACACAGATACGCAGTATTTT
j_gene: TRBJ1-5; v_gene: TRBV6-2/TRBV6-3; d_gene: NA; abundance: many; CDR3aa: CASSSPGLSSVLDSNQPQHF; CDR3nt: TGTGCCAGCAGTTCTCCAGGGCTCTCCAGCGTATTGGATAGCAATCAGCCCCAGCATTTT
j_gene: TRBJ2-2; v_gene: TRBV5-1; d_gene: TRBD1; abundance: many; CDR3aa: CASSPLDRVHTGELFF; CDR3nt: TGCGCCAGCAGCCCCCTCGACAGGGTGCACACCGGGGAGCTGTTTTTT
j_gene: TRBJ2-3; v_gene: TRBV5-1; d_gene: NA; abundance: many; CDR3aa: CASSQGGTSTDTQYF; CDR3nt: TGCGCCAGCAGCCAGGGGGGTACTAGCACAGATACGCAGTATTTT
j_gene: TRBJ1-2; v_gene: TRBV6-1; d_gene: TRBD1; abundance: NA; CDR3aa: CASRLRTGNYGYTF; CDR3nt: TGTGCCAGCAGGCTCCGGACAGGAAACTATGGCTACACCTTC
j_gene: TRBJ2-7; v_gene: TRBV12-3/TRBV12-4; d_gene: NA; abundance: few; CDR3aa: CASSNRDPVVEQYF; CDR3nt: TGTGCCAGCAGTAACCGGGACCCCGTAGTTGAGCAGTACTTC
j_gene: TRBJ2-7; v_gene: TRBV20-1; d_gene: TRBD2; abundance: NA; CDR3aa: CSARGSGRAGGVYEQYF; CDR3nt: TGCAGTGCTAGAGGATCCGGCCGGGCGGGAGGAGTCTACGAGCAGTACTTC
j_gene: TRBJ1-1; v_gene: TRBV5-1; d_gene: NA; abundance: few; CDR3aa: CASSTVQGVNTEAFF; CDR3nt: TGCGCCAGCAGCACAGTACAGGGAGTCAACACTGAAGCTTTCTTT
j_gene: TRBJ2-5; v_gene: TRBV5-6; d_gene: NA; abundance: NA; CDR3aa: CASSFIGDTETQYF; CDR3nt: TGTGCCAGCAGCTTTATTGGGGACACAGAGACCCAGTACTTC
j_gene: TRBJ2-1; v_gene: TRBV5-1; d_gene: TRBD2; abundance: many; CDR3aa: CASSLETPTSGYYNEQFF; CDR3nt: TGCGCCAGCAGCTTGGAAACCCCTACTAGCGGGTACTACAATGAGCAGTTCTTC
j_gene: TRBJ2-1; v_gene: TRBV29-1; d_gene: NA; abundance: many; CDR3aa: CSAEALDNEQFF; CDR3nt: TGCAGTGCCGAAGCGCTGGACAATGAGCAGTTCTTC
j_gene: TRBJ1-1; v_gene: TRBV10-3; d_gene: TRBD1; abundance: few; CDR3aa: CAISESATGRNTEAFF; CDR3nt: TGTGCCATCAGTGAGTCAGCGACAGGGCGAAACACTGAAGCTTTCTTT
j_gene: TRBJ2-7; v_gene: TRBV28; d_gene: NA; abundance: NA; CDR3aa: CASTNPRDIGF; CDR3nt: TGTGCCAGCACCAATCCCCGGGACATCGGGTTC